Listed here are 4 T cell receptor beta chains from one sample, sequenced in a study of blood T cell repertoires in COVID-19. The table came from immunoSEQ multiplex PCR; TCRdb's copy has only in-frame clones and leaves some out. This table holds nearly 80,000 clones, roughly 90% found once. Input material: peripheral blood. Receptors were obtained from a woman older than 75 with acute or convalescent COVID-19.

CDR3 nucleotides: TGTGCCAGCAGCTTGGGGTCCGCTAGCGGGGGGGCCCGACCCTACAATGAGCAGTTCTTC. Amino acid sequence: CASSLGSASGGARPYNEQFF. V gene TRBV5-4 combines with J gene TRBJ2-1, with 12 bases that match TRBD2. Trimming at V came to 0 bases and at J to 2 bases, leaving 12 bases not matched to a gene. Germline V gene sequence: CDR1 SGHNT, CDR2 YYREEE (reference sequence). This CDR3 is built from 20 residues.

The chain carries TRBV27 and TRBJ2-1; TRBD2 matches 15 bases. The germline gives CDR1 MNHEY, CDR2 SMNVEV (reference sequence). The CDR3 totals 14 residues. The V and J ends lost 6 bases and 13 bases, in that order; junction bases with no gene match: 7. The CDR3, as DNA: TGTGCCAGCAGCCCAAAGGGACTAGCGGGAGGCCAGTTCTTC. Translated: CASSPKGLAGGQFF.

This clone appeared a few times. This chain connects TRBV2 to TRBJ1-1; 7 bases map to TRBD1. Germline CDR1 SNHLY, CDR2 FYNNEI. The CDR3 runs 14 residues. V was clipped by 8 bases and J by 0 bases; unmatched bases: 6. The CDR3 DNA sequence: TGTGCCAGCGCTGGGACAGCTCTGAACACTGAAGCTTTCTTT. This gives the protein CASAGTALNTEAFF.

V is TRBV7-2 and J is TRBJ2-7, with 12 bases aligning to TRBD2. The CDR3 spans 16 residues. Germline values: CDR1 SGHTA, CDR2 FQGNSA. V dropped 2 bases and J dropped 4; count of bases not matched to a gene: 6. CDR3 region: CASSLRLAGDLYEQYF. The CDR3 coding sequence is TGTGCCAGCAGCTTAAGACTAGCGGGGGATTTATACGAGCAGTACTTC.